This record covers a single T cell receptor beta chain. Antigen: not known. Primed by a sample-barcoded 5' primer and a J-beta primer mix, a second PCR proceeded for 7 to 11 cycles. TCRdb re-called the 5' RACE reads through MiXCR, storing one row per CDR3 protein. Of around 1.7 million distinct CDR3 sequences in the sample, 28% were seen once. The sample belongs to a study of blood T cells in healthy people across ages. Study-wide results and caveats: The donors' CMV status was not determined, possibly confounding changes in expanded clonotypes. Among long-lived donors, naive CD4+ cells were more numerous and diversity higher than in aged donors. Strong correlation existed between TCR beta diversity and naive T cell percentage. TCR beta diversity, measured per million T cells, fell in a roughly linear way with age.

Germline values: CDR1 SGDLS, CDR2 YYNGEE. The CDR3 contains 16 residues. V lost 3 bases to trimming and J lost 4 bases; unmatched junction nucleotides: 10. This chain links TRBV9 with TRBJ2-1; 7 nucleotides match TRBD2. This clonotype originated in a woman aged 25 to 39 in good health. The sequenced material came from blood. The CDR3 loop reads CASSGSSGGSYNEQFF. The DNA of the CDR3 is TGTGCCAGCAGCGGATCTAGCGGAGGGTCGTACAATGAGCAGTTCTTC.